Following are 19 T cell receptor beta chains from one sample sequenced in a study of blood T cell repertoires in COVID-19. The assay was immunoSEQ multiplex PCR, and TCRdb's table has in-frame clones only and misses some. The sample lists about 220,000 clones, about 79% occurring once. The sequencing sample was made of PBMCs or T cells enriched from blood (not recorded which). These TCRs come from a woman in her thirties or forties with acute COVID-19.

Only one count was recorded for this clone. The chain couples TRBV30 to TRBJ1-5; D unclear. This CDR3 spans 15 amino acids. Germline CDR1 reads GTSNPN; CDR2 reads SVGIG (reference sequence). With 0 bases removed from V and 0 bases from J, the gap between germline ends came to 9 bases. CDR3 sequence (DNA): TGTGCCTGGAGTGTGGGAGAAAGTAGCAATCAGCCCCAGCATTTT. This sequence encodes CAWSVGESSNQPQHF.

V is TRBV21-1 and J is TRBJ2-3; TRBD2, as called in the table, went unchecked against the DNA. TRBV21-1 is a listed pseudogene. The CDR3 covers 11 residues. Here the CDR3 reads CAVTAEDTQYF. The CDR3 DNA reads as TGTGCTGTTACTGCCGAGGATACGCAGTATTTT.

This chain uses TRBV19 with TRBJ1-1; a weak D match, TRBD1 (6 bases). Between the trimmed V and J ends, which lost 6 bases and 1 base, there was a span of 15 bases. This CDR3 has 15 amino acids. In germline, CDR1 is LNHDA, CDR2 SQIVND (reference sequence). CDR3 loop: CASSPGDIRNTEAFF. The CDR3, as DNA: TGTGCCAGTAGCCCAGGGGACATCAGGAACACTGAAGCTTTCTTT.

V is TRBV15 and J is TRBJ1-4; 8 bases map to TRBD1. With 4 bases clipped from V and 11 bases from J, the junction kept 9 bases outside the gene matches. Germline CDR1 and CDR2: LNHNV and YYDKDF (reference sequence). The CDR3 loop spans 14 amino acids. CDR3 residues: CATSTNRGGSKLFF. The DNA of the CDR3 is TGTGCCACCAGCACCAACAGGGGGGGTAGTAAACTGTTTTTT.

The chain employs TRBV10-1 and TRBJ2-7; D gene uncertain. The CDR3 consists of 15 residues. V lost 0 bases to trimming and J lost 2 bases, with 11 bases between them. Germline CDR1 reads WNHNN; CDR2 reads SYGVQD (reference sequence). CDR3 nucleotide sequence: TGCGCCAGCAGTGAGTCGAGCAAATCGGCCTACGAGCAGTACTTC. It is translated as CASSESSKSAYEQYF.

The V call is TRBV4-1, the J call TRBJ1-1, with 10 bases lining up with TRBD1. The CDR3 is made up of 16 amino acids. With 2 bases clipped from V and 5 bases from J, the junction kept 8 bases outside the gene matches. Germline CDR1 reads MGHRA; CDR2 reads YSYEKL. The chain's CDR3 is CASSQHGTGAVTEAFF. In DNA form, the CDR3 reads TGCGCCAGCAGCCAACACGGGACAGGGGCGGTAACTGAAGCTTTCTTT.

The chain has TRBV5-1 and TRBJ1-4; the D is unclear. CDR1 is SGHRS and CDR2 is YFSETQ in the germline V gene. The V and J ends lost 0 bases and 4 bases respectively, with 7 bases between them. CDR3 length: 14 amino acids. CDR3 in DNA: TGCGCCAGCAGCTTGGAACGGTTTAATGAAAAACTGTTTTTT. Encoded protein: CASSLERFNEKLFF. Full variable domain (outside the CDR3, taken from reference TRBV5-1 and TRBJ1-4): KAGVTQTPRYLIKTRGQQVTLSCSPISGHRSVSWYQQTPGQGLQFLFEYFSETQRNKGNFPGRFSGRQFSNSRSEMNVSTLELGDSALYLCASSLERFNEKLFFGSGTQLSVL.

The chain recombines TRBV20-1 with TRBJ1-5; perhaps TRBD1 as D (5 bases). This CDR3 contains 14 residues. Trimming cost V 3 bases and J 6 bases, with 15 bases left between them. Germline lookup yields CDR1 DFQATT and CDR2 SNEGSKA (reference sequence). CDR3 DNA: TGCAGTGCTAGTGGGATAGGGGTGGGTCAGCCCCAGCATTTT. This gives the protein CSASGIGVGQPQHF.

This chain uses TRBV27 with TRBJ1-1; unclear D gene. Germline V gives CDR1 MNHEY, CDR2 SMNVEV (reference sequence). Trimming shortened V by 8 bases and J by 4 bases, and 20 bases separated the two germline ends. The CDR3 has 15 residues. CDR3 in amino acids: CASDQRGKVGTEAFF. The CDR3 region has the DNA TGTGCCAGCGATCAGCGGGGTAAGGTAGGCACTGAAGCTTTCTTT.

The rearrangement links TRBV2 to TRBJ2-7; 13 nucleotides agree with TRBD2. Germline V lookup: CDR1 SNHLY, CDR2 FYNNEI. CDR3 length: 18 amino acids. With 5 bases clipped from V and 2 bases from J, the junction kept 12 bases outside the gene matches. CDR3 bases: TGTGCCAGCAGTCTTAGACAGGGCGGGACTAGCGGGACCTACGAGCAGTACTTC. Protein product: CASSLRQGGTSGTYEQYF.

The J gene is TRBJ2-1, the V gene TRBV6-2 or TRBV6-3; TRBD2 agrees at 8 bases. The V gene's germline CDR1 is MNHEY and CDR2 SVGEGT. With V trimmed by 2 bases and J by 2 bases, 2 bases remained unmatched. CDR3 length equals 15 residues. CDR3 sequence: CASSYRGRTYNEQFF. The CDR3 coding sequence is TGTGCCAGCAGTTACCGCGGGAGGACCTACAATGAGCAGTTCTTC.

The V and J genes are TRBV5-1 and TRBJ1-5, with 11 positions matching TRBD1. Looked up from germline, CDR1 is SGHRS and CDR2 is YFSETQ. V gave up 3 bases and J gave up 5 bases; unmatched junction bases: 4. The CDR3 is made up of 15 amino acids. This CDR3 reads CASSYGQGADQPQHF. The CDR3 DNA is TGCGCCAGCAGCTACGGACAGGGGGCCGATCAGCCCCAGCATTTT.

The genes are TRBV28 and TRBJ2-1; 7 bases line up with TRBD1. V was pared by 10 bases and J by 1 base, with 7 bases of the junction left unmatched. This CDR3 contains 14 residues. Germline CDR1 and CDR2: MDHEN and SYDVKM. Here the CDR3 DNA reads TGTGCCACTCATCGGACAGGATCCTACAATGAGCAGTTCTTC. Its protein product is CATHRTGSYNEQFF.

V usage is TRBV10-3 and J usage is TRBJ2-2, with D maybe TRBD1 (6 bases). The germline V gene encodes CDR1 ENHRY and CDR2 SYGVKD. V lost 0 bases and J 0 bases, leaving 17 bases between the germline ends. The CDR3 has 19 amino acids. The CDR3 DNA reads TGTGCCATCAGTGAGTCACCTTACAGGGACCGAACGAACACCGGGGAGCTGTTTTTT. Translated, it gives CAISESPYRDRTNTGELFF.

The V and J genes are TRBV30 and TRBJ1-4, with D unclear. The CDR3 is 13 amino acids. Trimming shortened V by 1 base and J by 3 bases, and 6 bases separated the two germline ends. From germline, CDR1 is GTSNPN and CDR2 SVGIG (reference sequence). CDR3 coding DNA: TGTGCCTGGAGTGGAGGATCTAATGAAAAACTGTTTTTT. This encodes CAWSGGSNEKLFF.

This clone was counted only a few times. The chain combines TRBV2 with TRBJ1-2; TRBD1 is a possible D gene (6 bases). The V end lost 6 bases, the J end lost 7 bases, and 21 bases lay between the germline ends. The CDR3 is 15 residues long. Per the germline V gene, CDR1 is SNHLY and CDR2 is FYNNEI. The CDR3 spells CASSQTSGGGLGYTF. Here the CDR3 DNA reads TGTGCCAGCAGCCAAACCTCAGGCGGGGGGCTTGGCTACACCTTC.

This clone was observed once. The CDR3 protein is CASSWIGQAGDIQYF. The CDR3 nucleotides are TGCGCCAGCAGCTGGATCGGACAGGCTGGGGACATTCAGTACTTC. This chain connects TRBV5-1 to TRBJ2-4; 7 nucleotides agree with TRBD1. This CDR3 is built from 15 residues. With 3 bases clipped from V and 8 bases from J, the junction kept 11 bases outside the gene matches. CDR1 and CDR2 (germline): SGHRS, YFSETQ.

The V gene is TRBV2, the J gene TRBJ1-2, with D perhaps matching TRBD1 (5 bases). In germline, CDR1 is SNHLY, CDR2 FYNNEI. The CDR3 covers 16 residues. The V end was cut by 6 bases, the J end by 6 bases, with 23 bases between. CDR3 sequence reads: CASRQGVGREQDGYTF. The CDR3 DNA reads as TGTGCCAGCAGACAAGGGGTTGGCAGGGAACAGGATGGCTACACCTTC.

This clone was counted once. The V gene is TRBV3-1 (or the pseudogene TRBV3-2), the J gene TRBJ1-1; 7 nucleotides match TRBD1. Germline values: CDR1 LGHDT, CDR2 YNNKEL (reference sequence). The CDR3 loop spans 13 amino acids. V lost 2 bases and J lost 7; bases outside the gene matches: 4. This CDR3 is CASSQPRDSEAFF. The CDR3 DNA reads as TGTGCCAGCAGCCAACCGCGGGACAGTGAAGCTTTCTTT.